This TCR beta chain is from a study of cytomegalovirus exposure and HLA in healthy donors. Per the germline V gene, CDR1 is SGHNT and CDR2 is YENEEA. The junction had 6 bases not matched to a gene; V was cut back by 4 bases and J by 4 bases. This CDR3 has 15 amino acids. This clone was seen a single time. The PCR used 60 Vbeta and 13 Jbeta primers. Here immunoSEQ multiplex PCR was the method, and the copy in TCRdb shows in-frame clones only, minus some. The table lists 150,000 to 200,000 clones, under 70% of them singletons, with around 9.3% in the top ten. Sequenced input: PBMCs. The TCR comes from a man younger than 40 in good health and CMV-seropositive. The gene calls are TRBV11-3 and TRBJ2-5; 10 positions agree with TRBD2. Here the CDR3 DNA reads TGTGCCAGCAGCTCCCCTAGCGGGAGTATAGAGACCCAGTACTTC. Protein sequence: CASSSPSGSIETQYF.